This passage covers 19 T cell receptor beta chains from one sample sequenced in a study of long-term antiretroviral therapy in people with HIV. Researchers report immunoSEQ v3.0 was run at survey level. Clones were sequenced by immunoSEQ multiplex PCR, and TCRdb holds only the in-frame ones, with some missing. The table has roughly 20,000 clones, 90% seen once. The sequenced sample was unsorted PBMCs, obtained approximately 4.5 years before starting antiretroviral therapy. All receptors come from a woman aged 25 to 39 with HIV.

The J gene is TRBJ1-4, the V gene TRBV7-2; D unclear. The CDR3 has 12 residues. Trimming took 1 base from V and 8 from J, leaving 5 bases between them. The V gene's germline CDR1 is SGHTA and CDR2 FQGNSA. This chain's CDR3 is CASSLVPEKLFF. The CDR3 coding sequence is TGTGCCAGCAGCTTAGTGCCCGAAAAACTGTTTTTT.

The chain joins TRBV6-5 to TRBJ1-6, with D perhaps matching TRBD1 (5 bases). CDR1 MNHEY and CDR2 SVGAGI come from the germline V gene. The CDR3 extends over 14 amino acids. Trimming stripped 5 bases from V and 9 bases from J, with 14 bases between. The CDR3 region is CASSQEGGGSPLHF. CDR3 coding DNA: TGTGCCAGCAGTCAAGAGGGTGGGGGTTCACCCCTCCACTTT.

This chain joins TRBV30 and TRBJ2-4; TRBD2 agrees at 8 bases. The junction had 8 bases not matched to a gene; V was cut back by 5 bases and J by 2 bases. The germline CDR1 and CDR2 sequences are GTSNPN and SVGIG (reference sequence). CDR3 length: 15 residues. Here the CDR3 reads CAWGLGGGSKNIQYF. The DNA of the CDR3 is TGTGCCTGGGGACTGGGCGGGGGGTCCAAAAACATTCAGTACTTC.

The count of this clone is one. The CDR3 nucleotides read TGCGCCAGCAGCCCCCAAGGGGCTAGCGGGGGGTATGAGCAGTTCTTC. This gives the protein CASSPQGASGGYEQFF. V is TRBV5-1 and J is TRBJ2-1; TRBD2 matches at 11 bases. Germline assignment: CDR1 SGHRS and CDR2 YFSETQ. This CDR3 is built from 16 residues. V gave up 4 bases and J gave up 8 bases; unmatched junction bases: 11.

The V gene is TRBV6-5, the J gene TRBJ1-4; possible D gene TRBD1, 5 bases. The V gene lost 4 bases and the J gene lost 7 bases, with 19 bases spanning the gap. The CDR3 spans 16 residues. Germline V gene data show CDR1 as MNHEY and CDR2 as SVGAGI. CDR3 nucleotide sequence: TGTGCCAGCAGTTCTCTTTCGGCTGGGGGAGTTGAAAAACTGTTTTTT. This codes for CASSSLSAGGVEKLFF.

V gene TRBV13 combines with J gene TRBJ2-7; 8 nucleotides align to TRBD2. The CDR3 has 14 amino acids. V was pared by 0 bases and J by 2 bases, with 0 bases of the junction left unmatched. Per germline, CDR1 PRHDT and CDR2 FYEKMQ (reference sequence). Here the CDR3 reads CASSLGRGAYEQYF. The CDR3 bases are TGTGCCAGCAGCTTAGGGCGGGGGGCCTACGAGCAGTACTTC. The variable domain in full, completed from reference TRBV13 and TRBJ2-7, reads AAGVIQSPRHLIKEKRETATLKCYPIPRHDTVYWYQQGPGQDPQFLISFYEKMQSDKGSIPDRFSAQQFSDYHSELNMSSLELGDSALYFCASSLGRGAYEQYFGPGTRLTVT.

The V and J genes are TRBV30 and TRBJ1-5, with 7 positions matching TRBD1. V lost 2 bases and J lost 4; bases outside the gene matches: 8. Germline V gene data show CDR1 as GTSNPN and CDR2 as SVGIG (reference sequence). There are 15 residues in the CDR3. CDR3 protein: CAWSTGGQLNQPQHF. The CDR3 DNA sequence: TGTGCCTGGAGTACGGGGGGACAGCTTAATCAGCCCCAGCATTTT.

CDR3 protein: CASSESSSGGGHTF. The CDR3 DNA sequence: TGCGCCAGCAGTGAATCGTCGTCAGGAGGGGGCCACACCTTC. The chain has TRBV10-1 and TRBJ1-2; 7 bases match TRBD1. The trim removed 3 bases at V and 12 bases at J, leaving 13 bases unmatched. The CDR3 totals 14 residues. Germline V CDR1 and CDR2: WNHNN, SYGVQD (reference sequence).

For the CDR3, the DNA is TGTGCCAGCAGTAGCGGCCAACCAGGCAATGAGCAGTTCTTC. Its translation is CASSSGQPGNEQFF. The J gene is TRBJ2-1, the V gene TRBV11-2; D is perhaps TRBD2 (6 bases). The CDR3 totals 14 residues. V lost 6 bases to trimming and J lost 6 bases, with 15 bases between them. Germline-derived CDR1 and CDR2 are SGHAT and FQNNGV.

The rearrangement uses TRBV7-2 and TRBJ1-3; TRBD1 matches at 9 bases. The trim removed 5 bases at V and 5 bases at J, leaving 19 bases unmatched. CDR1 and CDR2 (germline): SGHTA, FQGNSA. The CDR3 consists of 19 residues. The CDR3 sequence is CASSPDTTSPGQGRNTIYF. Written as DNA, the CDR3 is TGTGCCAGCAGCCCTGACACAACTTCACCGGGACAGGGCCGAAACACCATATATTTT.

V gene TRBV6-6 combines with J gene TRBJ2-5, with D unclear. Germline V gene sequence: CDR1 MNHNY, CDR2 SVGAGI (reference sequence). V gave up 6 bases and J gave up 4 bases, with 3 bases separating them. The CDR3 runs 10 residues. DNA of the CDR3: TGTGCCAGCAGGAGAGAGACCCAGTACTTC. Its translation is CASRRETQYF.

The chain uses TRBV5-3 and TRBJ1-5; D unclear. TRBV5-3 is sorted into the ORF group, with uncertain function. CDR3 length: 15 amino acids. Trimming shortened V by 1 base and J by 2 bases, and 10 bases separated the two germline ends. The CDR3 nucleotides are TGTGCCAGAAGCTTGTCTCTCCAGGGCAATCAGCCCCAGCATTTT. Residues: CARSLSLQGNQPQHF.

The V gene is TRBV4-1, the J gene TRBJ2-1; 7 nucleotides line up with TRBD2. From germline, CDR1 is MGHRA and CDR2 YSYEKL. The CDR3 consists of 15 residues. With V trimmed by 0 bases and J by 8 bases, 7 bases remained unmatched. CDR3 protein: CASSQDYQRGYEQFF. In DNA, the CDR3 is TGCGCCAGCAGCCAAGATTACCAGCGGGGCTATGAGCAGTTCTTC.

This clone was counted once. The J gene is TRBJ2-5, the V gene TRBV7-9, with D possibly TRBD1 on 6 matching bases. The CDR3 extends over 14 amino acids. Germline CDR1 reads SEHNR; CDR2 reads FQNEAQ (reference sequence). Deletions cut 5 bases from V and 2 bases from J, with 12 bases between. Here the CDR3 DNA reads TGTGCCAGCAGCCGAGGACAGTTACAAGAGACCCAGTACTTC. Protein product: CASSRGQLQETQYF.

The chain has TRBV6-1 and TRBJ2-2; possibly TRBD2 for D (5 bases). With 0 bases removed from V and 7 bases from J, the gap between germline ends came to 6 bases. Germline V gene data show CDR1 as MNHNS and CDR2 as SASEGT. The CDR3 runs 13 residues. The CDR3 reads CASSEASGGELFF. CDR3 nucleotides: TGTGCCAGCAGTGAAGCGAGCGGCGGGGAGCTGTTTTTT.

The V call is TRBV2, the J call TRBJ1-2; 12 bases line up with TRBD1. This CDR3 is built from 13 residues. Germline CDR1 and CDR2: SNHLY and FYNNEI. The junction had 4 bases not matched to a gene; V was cut back by 10 bases and J by 4 bases. CDR3: CATGTGGSYGYTF. In DNA, the CDR3 is TGTGCCACCGGGACAGGGGGCTCCTATGGCTACACCTTC.

CDR3 nucleotides: TGTGCCAGCAGCGACCCCAGGAGGGGCCCCCAAGAGACCCAGTACTTC. It translates to CASSDPRRGPQETQYF. The chain joins TRBV9 to TRBJ2-5, with a weak D call TRBD2 (6 bases). V was cut by 3 bases and J by 1 base, with 16 bases left in between. The germline V gene has CDR1 SGDLS and CDR2 YYNGEE. The CDR3 is 16 amino acids. Drawing the rest from reference TRBV9 and TRBJ2-5, the complete variable domain is DSGVTQTPKHLITATGQRVTLRCSPRSGDLSVYWYQQSLDQGLQFLIQYYNGEERAKGNILERFSAQQFPDLHSELNLSSLELGDSALYFCASSDPRRGPQETQYFGPGTRLLVL.

This chain uses TRBV6-6 with TRBJ1-1; tentative D call: TRBD1 (5 bases). The V end was cut by 2 bases, the J end by 4 bases, with 14 bases between. CDR1 is MNHNY and CDR2 is SVGAGI in the germline V gene (reference sequence). The CDR3 totals 15 residues. The CDR3 nucleotides read TGTGCCAGCAGTTACGGGACCGCCCTGGGCACTGAAGCTTTCTTT. It specifies CASSYGTALGTEAFF.

The rearrangement uses TRBV6-6 and TRBJ1-1, with TRBD1 as a possible D gene (5 bases). V dropped 6 bases and J dropped 5 bases, with 13 bases sitting between them. The length of the CDR3 is 13 residues. Germline V CDR1 and CDR2: MNHNY, SVGAGI (reference sequence). Here the CDR3 DNA reads TGTGCCAGCAGCTACGCGGGGGGTACTGAAGCTTTCTTT. Translated, it gives CASSYAGGTEAFF.